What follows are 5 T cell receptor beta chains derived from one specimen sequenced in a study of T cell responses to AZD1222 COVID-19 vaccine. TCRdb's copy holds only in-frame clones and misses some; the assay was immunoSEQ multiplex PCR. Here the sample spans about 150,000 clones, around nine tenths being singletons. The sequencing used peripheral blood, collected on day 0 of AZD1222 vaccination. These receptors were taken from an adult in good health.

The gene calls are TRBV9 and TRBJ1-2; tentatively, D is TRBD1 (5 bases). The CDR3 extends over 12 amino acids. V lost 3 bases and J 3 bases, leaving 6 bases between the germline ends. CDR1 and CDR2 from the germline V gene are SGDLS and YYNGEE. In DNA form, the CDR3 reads TGTGCCAGCAGCGAAGGGGACTATGGCTACACCTTC. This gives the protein CASSEGDYGYTF.

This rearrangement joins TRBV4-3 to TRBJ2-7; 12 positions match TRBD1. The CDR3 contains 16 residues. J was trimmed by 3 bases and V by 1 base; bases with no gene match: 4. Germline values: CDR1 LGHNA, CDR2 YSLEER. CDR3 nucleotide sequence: TGCGCCAGCAGCCAAGGCGGGACAGGGGGCCACTACGAGCAGTACTTC. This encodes CASSQGGTGGHYEQYF.

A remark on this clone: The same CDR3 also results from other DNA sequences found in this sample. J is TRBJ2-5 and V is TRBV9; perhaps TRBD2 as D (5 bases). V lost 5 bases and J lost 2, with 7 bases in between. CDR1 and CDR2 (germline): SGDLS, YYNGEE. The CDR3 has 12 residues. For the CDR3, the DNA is TGTGCCAGCAGTAGGGAGCAAGAGACCCAGTACTTC. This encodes CASSREQETQYF.

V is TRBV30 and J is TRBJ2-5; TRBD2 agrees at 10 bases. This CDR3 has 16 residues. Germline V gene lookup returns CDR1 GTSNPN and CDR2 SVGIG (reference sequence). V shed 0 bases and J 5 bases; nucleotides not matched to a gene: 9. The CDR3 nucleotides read TGTGCCTGGAGTGTAGGGCTAGCGGGAGTCCGGGAGACCCAGTACTTC. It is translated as CAWSVGLAGVRETQYF.

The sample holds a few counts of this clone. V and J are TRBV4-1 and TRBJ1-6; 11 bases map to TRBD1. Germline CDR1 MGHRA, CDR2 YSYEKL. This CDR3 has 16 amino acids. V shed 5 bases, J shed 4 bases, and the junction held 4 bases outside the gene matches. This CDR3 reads CASSWGQGGYNSPLHF. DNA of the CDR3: TGCGCCAGCAGCTGGGGACAGGGGGGTTATAATTCACCCCTCCACTTT.